These 3 T cell receptor beta chains were sequenced from one sample in a study of neoadjuvant anti-PD-1 for oral cavity cancer. The table came from immunoSEQ multiplex PCR; TCRdb's copy has only in-frame clones and leaves some out. The sample yields about 12,000 clones, about 67% seen once. The input for sequencing was tumor tissue, taken before nivolumab (anti-PD-1) treatment. The receptor set was obtained from a person aged 40 to 85 with oral cavity squamous cell carcinoma. The donor label of this sample is uncertain.

The J gene is TRBJ1-1, the V gene TRBV6-1; D not certain. Trimming pared 11 bases from V and 6 bases from J, leaving 22 bases between. CDR3 size: 14 residues. Germline V CDR1 and CDR2: MNHNS, SASEGT. The CDR3, as DNA: TGTGCCGGCCGAGGTTGGGCACCGGGCGCTGAAGCTTTCTTT. This sequence encodes CAGRGWAPGAEAFF.

The chain recombines TRBV6-6 with TRBJ2-7; D might be TRBD2 (6 bases). Deletions cut 2 bases from V and 9 bases from J, with 23 bases between. The CDR3 has 16 residues. Germline V lookup: CDR1 MNHNY, CDR2 SVGAGI (reference sequence). CDR3 residues: CASSYPPGAGKAGQYF. In DNA, the CDR3 is TGTGCCAGCAGTTACCCCCCGGGAGCTGGGAAAGCGGGGCAGTACTTC.

The CDR3 bases are TGTGCCAGCAGCCCGGGACAGGGACGAGCCAAAAACATTCAGTACTTC. Translation: CASSPGQGRAKNIQYF. The chain employs TRBV27 and TRBJ2-4, with TRBD1 identical over 9 bases. The V and J ends lost 6 bases and 0 bases, in that order; junction bases with no gene match: 6. Germline CDR1 and CDR2: MNHEY and SMNVEV (reference sequence). The CDR3 is 16 residues long.